This T cell receptor (beta chain) was observed in a study of PD-1 blockade in classical Hodgkin lymphoma. Comment on this clone: Antigen specificity is unknown.

Germline V gene sequence: CDR1 WNHNN, CDR2 SYGVQD (reference sequence). The junction had 4 bases not matched to a gene; V was cut back by 7 bases and J by 5 bases. The CDR3 consists of 15 residues. Findings of the study overall: With CD4+ cells, TCR diversity rose significantly by C4D1, but not with CD8+ cells. The study found complete responders had baseline diversity similar to newly diagnosed patients.

Time point meaning: cycle 4 day 1 (C4D1), after about 6 weeks of nivolumab. Every single patient, without exception, relapsed after autologous stem cell transplantation, and brentuximab vedotin exposure varied. By magnetic negative selection, CD4+ T cells were purified from thawed PBMCs. Here immunoSEQ multiplex PCR was the method, and the copy in TCRdb shows in-frame clones only, minus some. The sample holds 25,000 to 35,000 clones, 86% seen once. The source is a human donor with classical Hodgkin lymphoma. The chain couples TRBV10-1 to TRBJ2-2; 13 bases fit TRBD2. This material consisted of CD4+ T cells from blood, taken before the fourth cycle of nivolumab. The CDR3 is CASTPGLAGTGELFF. In nucleotides, the CDR3 is TGCGCCAGCACCCCGGGACTAGCGGGAACCGGGGAGCTGTTTTTT.